These 21 T cell receptor beta chains were sequenced from one sample in a study of cytomegalovirus exposure and HLA in healthy donors. TCRdb's table, derived via immunoSEQ multiplex PCR, lists solely in-frame clones and lacks some. The repertoire holds about 65,000 clones, with 85% to 95% as singletons. Sequences were obtained from PBMCs. These receptors originate from a man between 18 and 35 years old in good health and CMV-seropositive.

The chain employs TRBV11-2 and TRBJ2-7; TRBD2 might be the D (5 bases). CDR1 is SGHAT, CDR2 FQNNGV, per germline. V lost 5 bases to trimming and J lost 3 bases, with 14 bases between them. The CDR3 totals 14 residues. This CDR3 is CASSPSPGGYEQYF. CDR3 DNA: TGTGCCAGCAGCCCTAGCCCCGGAGGCTACGAGCAGTACTTC. Full variable domain (rest looked up from reference TRBV11-2 and TRBJ2-7): EAGVAQSPRYKIIEKRQSVAFWCNPISGHATLYWYQQILGQGPKLLIQFQNNGVVDDSQLPKDRFSAERLKGVDSTLKIQPAKLEDSAVYLCASSPSPGGYEQYFGPGTRLTVT.

The rearrangement links TRBV6-1 to TRBJ2-7, with D possibly TRBD1 on 6 matching bases. The germline V gene encodes CDR1 MNHNS and CDR2 SASEGT. V was pared by 6 bases and J by 7 bases, with 13 bases between. This CDR3 has 12 amino acids. CDR3 nucleotide sequence: TGTGCCAGCAGCCCACAGGGTGAAGAGCAGTACTTC. Protein product: CASSPQGEEQYF.

This chain links TRBV7-2 with TRBJ2-3, with 10 nucleotides matching TRBD2. The CDR3 is 16 residues long. V was clipped by 5 bases and J by 2 bases; unmatched bases: 7. Germline-derived CDR1 and CDR2 are SGHTA and FQGNSA. The CDR3 is CASSPGTSETTDTQYF. The CDR3 DNA is TGTGCCAGCAGCCCTGGGACTAGCGAGACCACAGATACGCAGTATTTT.

This chain connects TRBV28 to TRBJ2-2, with TRBD2 matching over 9 bases. CDR3 length equals 15 residues. Unmatched junction bases numbered 3, after V lost 4 bases and J lost 3 bases. Per germline, CDR1 MDHEN and CDR2 SYDVKM. CDR3 nucleotide sequence: TGTGCCAGCAGTTATAGCGGGGGATACACCGGGGAGCTGTTTTTT. The encoded protein is CASSYSGGYTGELFF.

This chain joins TRBV4-1 and TRBJ2-5, with TRBD2 matching 11 bases. Germline CDR1 is MGHRA and CDR2 is YSYEKL. With V trimmed by 2 bases and J by 2 bases, 4 bases remained unmatched. The CDR3 is 16 residues long. The CDR3 sequence is CASSQNLAGGQETQYF. The CDR3 DNA reads TGCGCCAGCAGCCAAAACTTAGCGGGGGGGCAAGAGACCCAGTACTTC.

The V call is TRBV4-1, the J call TRBJ2-5, with 11 positions matching TRBD2. The J call may be wrong; the DNA end is better matched by TRBJ2-7. This CDR3 has 15 residues. Germline assignment: CDR1 MGHRA and CDR2 YSYEKL. The CDR3 bases are TGCGCCAGCAGGCCAACTAGCGGGAGTGTATACGAGCAGTACTTC. Translated: CASRPTSGSVYEQYF.

The chain combines TRBV6-6 with TRBJ1-2; TRBD1 aligns across 8 bases. This CDR3 comprises 15 residues. The J segment lost 2 bases and the V segment lost 0 bases, leaving 2 bases of the junction unmatched. Per the germline V gene, CDR1 is MNHNY and CDR2 is SVGAGI (reference sequence). The CDR3 sequence is CASSYSRTGNYGYTF. The DNA for the CDR3 is TGTGCCAGCAGTTACTCCAGGACAGGGAACTATGGCTACACCTTC.

This sequence joins TRBV30 and TRBJ2-7, with 7 bases lining up with TRBD1. Germline trimming cut 2 bases from V and 6 bases from J; bases unmatched to any gene: 1. The CDR3 consists of 11 residues. CDR1 and CDR2 from the germline V gene are GTSNPN and SVGIG (reference sequence). The CDR3 region is CAWSPGGEQYF. The CDR3 coding sequence is TGTGCCTGGAGTCCAGGGGGCGAGCAGTACTTC.

The chain has TRBV7-9 and TRBJ2-7; a possible D gene is TRBD1 (6 bases). CDR3 length: 13 residues. CDR1 is SEHNR, CDR2 FQNEAQ, per germline (reference sequence). Trimming removed 7 bases at V and 3 bases at J, with 13 bases between. CDR3 DNA sequence: TGTGCCAGCACCTCGGGACATATCTACGAGCAGTACTTC. Translated: CASTSGHIYEQYF. The entire variable domain, with the rest obtained from reference TRBV7-9 and TRBJ2-7, is as follows: DTGVSQNPRHKITKRGQNVTFRCDPISEHNRLYWYRQTLGQGPEFLTYFQNEAQLEKSRLLSDRFSAERPKGSFSTLEIQRTEQGDSAMYLCASTSGHIYEQYFGPGTRLTVT.

In its sample, this clone was seen a few times. The J gene is TRBJ2-7, the V gene TRBV4-1, with TRBD2 matching 7 bases. The V and J ends lost 0 bases and 7 bases, in that order; junction bases with no gene match: 6. The CDR3 length is 14 residues. From germline, CDR1 is MGHRA and CDR2 YSYEKL. CDR3: CASSQDNGRGEQYF. Written as DNA, the CDR3 is TGCGCCAGCAGCCAAGATAACGGGCGGGGGGAGCAGTACTTC.

The chain has TRBV28 and TRBJ1-2; TRBD1 aligns across 8 bases. Germline V gene data show CDR1 as MDHEN and CDR2 as SYDVKM. This CDR3 has 11 residues. The V segment lost 5 bases and the J segment 7 bases; nucleotides outside the gene matches: 0. CDR3 bases: TGTGCCAGCAGTACAGGGGGTGGCTACACCTTC. The encoded protein is CASSTGGGYTF.

The chain combines TRBV5-4 with TRBJ2-1; 8 positions agree with TRBD2. The J segment lost 7 bases and the V segment lost 0 bases, leaving 9 bases of the junction unmatched. The CDR3 loop spans 16 amino acids. CDR1 SGHNT and CDR2 YYREEE come from the germline V gene (reference sequence). CDR3 residues: CASSLGGAGGLNEQFF. In DNA, the CDR3 is TGTGCCAGCAGCTTGGGGGGTGCGGGAGGCTTAAATGAGCAGTTCTTC.

The genes are TRBV6-1 and TRBJ1-2; weak D call: TRBD1 (6 bases). The germline V and J ends were trimmed by 7 bases and 8 bases, with 14 bases remaining between them. Germline CDR1 MNHNS, CDR2 SASEGT. The CDR3 covers 12 residues. CDR3 sequence: CASIGDKWGYTF. The CDR3 coding sequence is TGTGCCAGCATCGGGGACAAATGGGGCTACACCTTC.

The V call is TRBV4-1, the J call TRBJ2-3, with D unresolved. CDR1 MGHRA and CDR2 YSYEKL come from the germline V gene. The CDR3 contains 14 residues. The V and J ends lost 6 bases and 1 base respectively, with 11 bases between them. CDR3 amino acids: CASSRRARTDTQYF. CDR3 DNA: TGCGCCAGCAGTAGAAGAGCCCGCACAGATACGCAGTATTTT.

With regard to this clone: A junction end diverges from the germline sequence, so it may reflect a read error. The V and J genes are TRBV10-3 and TRBJ2-3, with 11 bases identical to TRBD2. The CDR3 contains 16 residues. Germline V gene sequence: CDR1 ENHRY, CDR2 SYGVKD. CDR3 DNA sequence: TGTGCCACCAGTCATACTAGCGGGGGTAGCACAGATACGCAGTATTTT. Protein: CATSHTSGGSTDTQYF.

The CDR3 coding sequence is TGTGCCAGCAGTGCGGACTACAGGGGGTCAGGCGAGCAGTACTTC. This gives the protein CASSADYRGSGEQYF. The V gene is TRBV25-1, the J gene TRBJ2-7; 8 bases are shared with TRBD1. The CDR3 loop spans 15 amino acids. The germline V gene has CDR1 MGHDK and CDR2 SYGVNS. Losses at the gene ends were 4 bases for V and 6 bases for J; bases not matched to a gene: 11.

The chain combines TRBV28 with TRBJ2-7, with 7 bases fitting TRBD1. CDR3 size: 16 residues. Germline CDR1 reads MDHEN; CDR2 reads SYDVKM. Trimming at V came to 4 bases and at J to 5 bases, leaving 14 bases not matched to a gene. In DNA, the CDR3 is TGTGCCAGCAGTTCCGATCCGGGACAGAGCCCCCACGAGCAGTACTTC. This codes for CASSSDPGQSPHEQYF.

The genes are TRBV6-5 and TRBJ2-7; D unclear. CDR1 is MNHEY, CDR2 SVGAGI, per germline. V lost 0 bases, J lost 7 bases, and 13 bases lay in between. The CDR3 extends over 14 amino acids. The CDR3 spells CASSYSKTPREQYF. For the CDR3, the DNA is TGTGCCAGCAGTTACTCGAAAACCCCCAGGGAGCAGTACTTC.

The chain carries TRBV10-3 and TRBJ1-4; D gene uncertain. Germline CDR1 reads ENHRY; CDR2 reads SYGVKD. CDR3 length: 16 residues. The V gene lost 0 bases and the J gene lost 2 bases, with 10 bases spanning the gap. CDR3 in DNA: TGTGCCATCAGTGAGTCGCCACTTCGGACTAATGAAAAACTGTTTTTT. Its translation is CAISESPLRTNEKLFF.

The chain uses TRBV7-9 and TRBJ2-5; 9 bases are shared with TRBD1. V dropped 1 base and J dropped 1; count of bases not matched to a gene: 4. Per germline, CDR1 SEHNR and CDR2 FQNEAQ (reference sequence). CDR3 length: 16 amino acids. CDR3 nucleotides: TGTGCCAGCAGCTTAGGGGGACAGGGCATCCAAGAGACCCAGTACTTC. It yields the protein CASSLGGQGIQETQYF.

This clone was found once. The gene calls are TRBV11-3 and TRBJ2-2, with 7 bases that match TRBD2. Trimming removed 1 base from V and 3 bases from J; junction bases left unmatched: 5. The CDR3 covers 16 residues. CDR1 and CDR2 (germline): SGHNT, YENEEA. The CDR3 DNA reads TGTGCCAGCAGCTTAGTTGGGGGGGATTACACCGGGGAGCTGTTTTTT. Translating it yields CASSLVGGDYTGELFF.